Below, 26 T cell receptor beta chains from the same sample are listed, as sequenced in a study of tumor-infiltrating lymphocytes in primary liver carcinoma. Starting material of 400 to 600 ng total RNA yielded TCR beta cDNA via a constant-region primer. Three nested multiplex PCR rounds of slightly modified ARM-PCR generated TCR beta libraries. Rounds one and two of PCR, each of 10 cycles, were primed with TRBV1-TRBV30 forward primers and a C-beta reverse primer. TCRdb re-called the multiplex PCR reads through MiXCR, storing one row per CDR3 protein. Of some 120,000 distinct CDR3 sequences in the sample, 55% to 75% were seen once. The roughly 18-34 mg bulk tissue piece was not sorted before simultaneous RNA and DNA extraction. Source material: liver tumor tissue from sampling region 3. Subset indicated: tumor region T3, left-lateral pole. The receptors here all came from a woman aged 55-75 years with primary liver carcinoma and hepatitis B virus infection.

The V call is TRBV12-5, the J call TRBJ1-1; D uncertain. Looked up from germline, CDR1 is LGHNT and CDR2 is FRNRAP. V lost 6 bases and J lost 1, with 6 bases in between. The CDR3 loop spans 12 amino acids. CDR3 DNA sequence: TGTGCTAGTGGCTGGGCGAACACTGAAGCTTTCTTT. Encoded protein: CASGWANTEAFF.

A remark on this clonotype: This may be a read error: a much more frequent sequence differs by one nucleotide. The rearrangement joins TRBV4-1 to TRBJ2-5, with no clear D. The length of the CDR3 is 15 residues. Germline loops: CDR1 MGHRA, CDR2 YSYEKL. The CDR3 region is CANSQDLGQTETQYF. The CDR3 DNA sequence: TGCGCCAACAGCCAAGATCTTGGCCAGACAGAGACCCAGTACTTC.

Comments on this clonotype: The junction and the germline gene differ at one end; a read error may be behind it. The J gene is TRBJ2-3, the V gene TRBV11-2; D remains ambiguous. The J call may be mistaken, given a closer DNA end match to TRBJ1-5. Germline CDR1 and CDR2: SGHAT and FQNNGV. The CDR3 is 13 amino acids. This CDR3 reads CASSLDLRDTQHF. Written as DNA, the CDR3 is TGTGCCAGTAGCTTAGATTTGAGGGATACGCAGCATTTT.

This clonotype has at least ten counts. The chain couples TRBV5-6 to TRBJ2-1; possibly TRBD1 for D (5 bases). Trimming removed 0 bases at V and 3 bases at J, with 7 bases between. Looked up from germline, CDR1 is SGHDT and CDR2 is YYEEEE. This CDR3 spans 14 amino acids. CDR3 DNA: TGTGCCAGCAGCTTGGGACAGTACTACAATGAGCAGTTCTTC. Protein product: CASSLGQYYNEQFF.

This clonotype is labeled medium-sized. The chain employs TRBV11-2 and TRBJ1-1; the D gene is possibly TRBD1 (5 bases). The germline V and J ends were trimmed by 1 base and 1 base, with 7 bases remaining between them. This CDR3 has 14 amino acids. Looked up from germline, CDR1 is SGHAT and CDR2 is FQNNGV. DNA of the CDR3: TGTGCCAGCAGCTTAGTCGGGGGGAACACTGAAGCTTTCTTT. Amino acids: CASSLVGGNTEAFF.

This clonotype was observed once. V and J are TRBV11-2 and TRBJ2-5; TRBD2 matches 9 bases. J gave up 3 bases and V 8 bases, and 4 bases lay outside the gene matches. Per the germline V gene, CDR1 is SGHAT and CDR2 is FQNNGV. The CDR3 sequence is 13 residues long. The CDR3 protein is CASFSGRKETQYF. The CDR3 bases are TGTGCCAGCTTCAGCGGGAGGAAAGAGACCCAGTACTTC. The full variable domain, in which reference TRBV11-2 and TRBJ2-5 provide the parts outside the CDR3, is EAGVAQSPRYKIIEKRQSVAFWCNPISGHATLYWYQQILGQGPKLLIQFQNNGVVDDSQLPKDRFSAERLKGVDSTLKIQPAKLEDSAVYLCASFSGRKETQYFGPGTRLLVL.

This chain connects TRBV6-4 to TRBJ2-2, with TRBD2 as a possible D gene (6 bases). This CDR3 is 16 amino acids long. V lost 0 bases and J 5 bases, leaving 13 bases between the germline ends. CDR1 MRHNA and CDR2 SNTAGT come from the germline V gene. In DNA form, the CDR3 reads TGTGCCAGCAGTGACTCGCTGGGAGGTGGTACCGGGGAGCTGTTTTTT. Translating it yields CASSDSLGGGTGELFF.

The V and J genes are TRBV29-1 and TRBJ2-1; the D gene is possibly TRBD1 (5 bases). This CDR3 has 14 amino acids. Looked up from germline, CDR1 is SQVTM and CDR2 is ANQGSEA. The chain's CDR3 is CIVGRDFNYNEQFF. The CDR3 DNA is TGCATCGTCGGCAGGGATTTTAACTACAATGAGCAGTTCTTC.

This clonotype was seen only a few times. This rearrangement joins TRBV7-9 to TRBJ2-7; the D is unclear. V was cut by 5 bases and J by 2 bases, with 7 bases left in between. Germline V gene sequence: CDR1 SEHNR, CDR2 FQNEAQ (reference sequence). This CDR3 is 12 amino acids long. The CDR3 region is CASSEVTYEQYF. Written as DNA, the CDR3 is TGTGCCAGCAGCGAGGTTACCTACGAGCAGTACTTC.

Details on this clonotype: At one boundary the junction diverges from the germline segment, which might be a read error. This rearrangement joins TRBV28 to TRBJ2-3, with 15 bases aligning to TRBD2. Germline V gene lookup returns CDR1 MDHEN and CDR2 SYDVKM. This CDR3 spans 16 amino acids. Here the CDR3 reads CASSSTRTSGRDRQYF. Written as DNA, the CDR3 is TGTGCCAGCAGTTCCACGAGGACTAGCGGGAGGGATAGGCAGTACTTT. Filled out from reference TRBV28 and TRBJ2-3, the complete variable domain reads DVKVTQSSRYLVKRTGEKVFLECVQDMDHENMFWYRQDPGLGLRLIYFSYDVKMKEKGDIPEGYSVSREKKERFSLILESASTNQTSMYLCASSSTRTSGRDRQYFGPGTRLTVL.

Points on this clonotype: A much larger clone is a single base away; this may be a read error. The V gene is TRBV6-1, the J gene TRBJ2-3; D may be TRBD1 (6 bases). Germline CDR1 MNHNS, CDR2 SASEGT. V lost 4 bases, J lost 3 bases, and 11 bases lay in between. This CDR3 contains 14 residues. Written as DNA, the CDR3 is TGTGCCAGCAGTGTCAGGGGCAGGACAGATACGCAGTATTTT. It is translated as CASSVRGRTDTQYF.

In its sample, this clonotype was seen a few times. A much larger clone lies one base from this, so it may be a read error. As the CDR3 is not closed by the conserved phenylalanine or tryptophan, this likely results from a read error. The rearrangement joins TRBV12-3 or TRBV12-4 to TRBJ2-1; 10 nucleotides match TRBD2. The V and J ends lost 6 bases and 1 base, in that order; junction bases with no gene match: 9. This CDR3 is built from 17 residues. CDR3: CASSPGTSVFSYNEQFS. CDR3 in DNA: TGTGCCAGCAGCCCGGGGACTAGCGTCTTTTCCTACAATGAGCAGTTCTCC.

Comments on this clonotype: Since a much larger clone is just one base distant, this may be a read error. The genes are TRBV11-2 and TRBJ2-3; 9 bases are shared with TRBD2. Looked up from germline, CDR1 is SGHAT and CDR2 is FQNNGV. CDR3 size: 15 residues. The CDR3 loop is CVSRFLAGYTDTQYF. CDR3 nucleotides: TGTGTCAGCAGATTTCTAGCGGGGTACACAGATACGCAGTATTTT.

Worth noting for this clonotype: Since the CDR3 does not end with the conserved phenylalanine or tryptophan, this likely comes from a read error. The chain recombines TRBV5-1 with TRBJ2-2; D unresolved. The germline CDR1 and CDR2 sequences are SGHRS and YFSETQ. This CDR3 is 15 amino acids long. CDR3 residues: CASSPEEVNTGELFC. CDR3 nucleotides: TGCGCTAGCAGCCCAGAGGAAGTGAACACCGGGGAGCTGTTTTGT.

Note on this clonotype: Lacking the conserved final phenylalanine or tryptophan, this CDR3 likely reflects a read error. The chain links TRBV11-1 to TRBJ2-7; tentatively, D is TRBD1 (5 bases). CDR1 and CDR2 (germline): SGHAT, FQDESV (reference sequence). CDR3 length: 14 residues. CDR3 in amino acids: CTSSLGVRTYEQYL. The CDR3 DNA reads TGTACCAGTAGCTTAGGGGTCAGGACCTACGAGCAGTACCTC.

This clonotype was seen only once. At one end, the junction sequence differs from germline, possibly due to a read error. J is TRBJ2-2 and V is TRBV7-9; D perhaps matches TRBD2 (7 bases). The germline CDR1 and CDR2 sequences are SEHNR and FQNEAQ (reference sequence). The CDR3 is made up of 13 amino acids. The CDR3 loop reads CACSLQQGGGLFF. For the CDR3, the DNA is TGTGCCTGCAGCCTCCAACAGGGCGGGGGGCTGTTTTTT. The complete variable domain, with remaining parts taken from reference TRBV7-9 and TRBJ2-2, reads DTGVSQNPRHKITKRGQNVTFRCDPISEHNRLYWYRQTLGQGPEFLTYFQNEAQLEKSRLLSDRFSAERPKGSFSTLEIQRTEQGDSAMYLCACSLQQGGGLFFGEGSRLTVL.

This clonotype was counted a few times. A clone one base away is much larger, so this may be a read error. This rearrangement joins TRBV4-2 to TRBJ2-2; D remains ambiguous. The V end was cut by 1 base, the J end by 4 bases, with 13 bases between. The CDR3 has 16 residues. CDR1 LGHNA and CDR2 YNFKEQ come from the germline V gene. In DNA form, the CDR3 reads TGTGCCAGCAGCCAAGGGGCCAGTATGAGCACCGGGGAGCTGTTTTTT. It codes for CASSQGASMSTGELFF.

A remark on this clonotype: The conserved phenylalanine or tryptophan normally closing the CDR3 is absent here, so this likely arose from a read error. The CDR3 protein is CASTGDRRTGELFS. The CDR3 region has the DNA TGTGCTAGTACAGGGGACCGTAGAACCGGGGAGCTGTTTTCT. The rearrangement uses TRBV12-3 or TRBV12-4 and TRBJ2-2, with 7 bases fitting TRBD1. The CDR3 has 14 residues.

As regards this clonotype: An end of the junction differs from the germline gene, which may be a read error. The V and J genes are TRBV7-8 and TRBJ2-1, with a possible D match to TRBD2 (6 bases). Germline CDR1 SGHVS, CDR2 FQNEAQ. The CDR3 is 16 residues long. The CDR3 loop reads CVSSLVSRGKYYEQFF. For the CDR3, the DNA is TGTGTCAGCAGCCTAGTCTCACGGGGGAAGTACTATGAGCAGTTCTTC.

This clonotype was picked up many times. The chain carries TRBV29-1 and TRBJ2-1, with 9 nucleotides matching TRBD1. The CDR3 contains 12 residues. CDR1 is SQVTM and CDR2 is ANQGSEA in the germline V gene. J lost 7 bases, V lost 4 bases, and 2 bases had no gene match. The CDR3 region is CSVGGQGNEQFF. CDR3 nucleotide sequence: TGCAGCGTTGGGGGACAGGGAAATGAGCAGTTCTTC.

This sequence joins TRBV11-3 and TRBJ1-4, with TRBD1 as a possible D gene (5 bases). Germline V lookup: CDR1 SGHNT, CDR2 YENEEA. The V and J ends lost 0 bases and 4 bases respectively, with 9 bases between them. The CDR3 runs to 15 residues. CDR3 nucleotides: TGTGCCAGCAGCTTAGAGATGGGGGTTAATGAAAAACTGTTTTTT. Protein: CASSLEMGVNEKLFF.

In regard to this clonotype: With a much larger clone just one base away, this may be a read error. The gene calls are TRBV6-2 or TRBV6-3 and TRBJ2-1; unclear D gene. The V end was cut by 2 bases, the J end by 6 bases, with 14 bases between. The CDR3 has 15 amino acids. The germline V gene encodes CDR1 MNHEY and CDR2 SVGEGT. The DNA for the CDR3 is TGTGCCAGCAGTTACGGTGGCCTGGTAGGCAATGAGCAGTTCTTC. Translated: CASSYGGLVGNEQFF.

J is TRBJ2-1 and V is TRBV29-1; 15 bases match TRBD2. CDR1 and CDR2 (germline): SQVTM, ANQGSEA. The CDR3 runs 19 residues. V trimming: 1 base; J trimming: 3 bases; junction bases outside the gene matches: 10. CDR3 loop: CSVEAPGLAGGPYYNEQFF. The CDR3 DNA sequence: TGCAGCGTTGAAGCCCCGGGACTAGCGGGAGGACCTTACTACAATGAGCAGTTCTTC.

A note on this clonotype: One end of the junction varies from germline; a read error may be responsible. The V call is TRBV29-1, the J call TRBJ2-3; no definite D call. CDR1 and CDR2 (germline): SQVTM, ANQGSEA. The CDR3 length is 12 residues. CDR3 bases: TGTGGCGTTGTTAGGTTCATAGATACGCAGTATTTT. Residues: CGVVRFIDTQYF.

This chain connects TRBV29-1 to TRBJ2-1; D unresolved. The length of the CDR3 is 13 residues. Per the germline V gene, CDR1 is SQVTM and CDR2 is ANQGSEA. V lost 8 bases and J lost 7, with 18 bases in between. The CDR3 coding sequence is TGCAGCTCTGCAGAACCAACACGGAATGAGCAGTTCTTC. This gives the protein CSSAEPTRNEQFF.

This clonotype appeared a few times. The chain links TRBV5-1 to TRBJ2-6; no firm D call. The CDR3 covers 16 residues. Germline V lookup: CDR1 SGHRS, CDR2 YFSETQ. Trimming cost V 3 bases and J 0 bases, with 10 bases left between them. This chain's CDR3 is CASSSPAGSGANVLTF. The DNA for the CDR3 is TGCGCCAGCAGCTCTCCAGCCGGCTCTGGGGCCAACGTCCTGACTTTC.